The 22 T cell receptor beta chains presented below share a single source sample, sequenced in a study of blood T cell repertoires in COVID-19. Produced via immunoSEQ multiplex PCR; TCRdb's table is partial and in-frame only. The table lists more than 65,000 clones, over 65% of them singletons. Sequenced input: peripheral blood. These receptors all stem from a woman between 65 and 79 years old with acute or convalescent COVID-19.

The V call is TRBV5-4, the J call TRBJ2-3; a possible D gene is TRBD2 (5 bases). Trimming took 4 bases from V and 0 from J, leaving 18 bases between them. There are 17 residues in the CDR3. CDR1 is SGHNT and CDR2 is YYREEE in the germline V gene (reference sequence). In nucleotides, the CDR3 is TGTGCCAGCAGCAATGCCGGACTGGATTTTAGCACAGATACGCAGTATTTT. Translated, it gives CASSNAGLDFSTDTQYF.

The rearrangement links TRBV7-9 to TRBJ1-5, with 8 positions matching TRBD1. This CDR3 is built from 13 residues. Germline V gene sequence: CDR1 SEHNR, CDR2 FQNEAQ (reference sequence). Unmatched junction bases numbered 4, after V lost 8 bases and J lost 4 bases. The CDR3 sequence: CASGTGENQPQHF. CDR3 nucleotide sequence: TGTGCCAGCGGGACAGGAGAAAATCAGCCCCAGCATTTT. The whole variable domain, filled in from reference TRBV7-9 and TRBJ1-5, reads DTGVSQNPRHKITKRGQNVTFRCDPISEHNRLYWYRQTLGQGPEFLTYFQNEAQLEKSRLLSDRFSAERPKGSFSTLEIQRTEQGDSAMYLCASGTGENQPQHFGDGTRLSIL.

V usage is TRBV11-2 and J usage is TRBJ1-3, with D tentatively TRBD1 (5 bases). V lost 0 bases, J lost 7 bases, and 13 bases lay in between. This CDR3 is built from 15 residues. Germline V gives CDR1 SGHAT, CDR2 FQNNGV. The CDR3 loop is CASSLEAQGGNTIYF. CDR3 bases: TGTGCCAGCAGCTTAGAGGCCCAGGGAGGGAACACCATATATTTT. Using reference TRBV11-2 and TRBJ1-3 for the parts outside the CDR3, the full variable domain is EAGVAQSPRYKIIEKRQSVAFWCNPISGHATLYWYQQILGQGPKLLIQFQNNGVVDDSQLPKDRFSAERLKGVDSTLKIQPAKLEDSAVYLCASSLEAQGGNTIYFGEGSWLTVV.

This chain's CDR3 is CASSFPLAGVRGGEQYF. CDR3 coding DNA: TGTGCCAGCAGCTTTCCTTTAGCGGGAGTCCGCGGAGGAGAGCAGTACTTC. This chain uses TRBV5-4 with TRBJ2-7; 9 bases fit TRBD2. The germline V gene encodes CDR1 SGHNT and CDR2 YYREEE (reference sequence). V lost 2 bases and J lost 7; bases outside the gene matches: 16. The CDR3 contains 17 residues. Full variable domain (rest looked up from reference TRBV5-4 and TRBJ2-7): ETGVTQSPTHLIKTRGQQVTLRCSSQSGHNTVSWYQQALGQGPQFIFQYYREEENGRGNFPPRFSGLQFPNYSSELNVNALELDDSALYLCASSFPLAGVRGGEQYFGPGTRLTVT.

The genes are TRBV6-2 or TRBV6-3 and TRBJ2-7; 7 bases fit TRBD2. Trimming removed 5 bases from V and 6 bases from J; junction bases left unmatched: 16. Germline-derived CDR1 and CDR2 are MNHEY and SVGEGT. The CDR3 has 16 amino acids. The CDR3 protein is CASSPRGGGRPIEQYF. The CDR3 DNA reads as TGTGCCAGCAGTCCCCGTGGCGGCGGGAGACCCATCGAGCAGTACTTC.

The V gene is TRBV5-4, the J gene TRBJ1-2; D gene unclear. Trimming removed 0 bases from V and 0 bases from J, with 6 bases in between. The V gene's germline CDR1 is SGHNT and CDR2 YYREEE (reference sequence). The CDR3 consists of 14 residues. CDR3 region: CASSLGVSNYGYTF. Written as DNA, the CDR3 is TGTGCCAGCAGCTTGGGAGTGTCTAACTATGGCTACACCTTC.

This clone was detected once. The chain has TRBV10-3 and TRBJ2-3, with 12 bases that match TRBD1. This CDR3 contains 16 residues. With V trimmed by 10 bases and J by 6 bases, 14 bases remained unmatched. Per germline, CDR1 ENHRY and CDR2 SYGVKD. The CDR3 DNA is TGTGCCACCCGTTTGGGACAGGGGGCTATGGTGGATACGCAGTATTTT. As protein: CATRLGQGAMVDTQYF.

The chain employs TRBV5-4 and TRBJ1-4, with a possible D match to TRBD1 (5 bases). The CDR3 has 14 residues. The germline V and J ends were trimmed by 1 base and 8 bases, with 12 bases remaining between them. Germline CDR1 SGHNT, CDR2 YYREEE (reference sequence). The CDR3, as DNA: TGTGCCAGCAGCTTGAAAACCAAGGGGGAAAAACTGTTTTTT. It encodes CASSLKTKGEKLFF.

The chain carries TRBV6-2 or TRBV6-3 and TRBJ2-3; possibly TRBD2 for D (5 bases). The CDR3 sequence is 17 residues long. Trimming took 2 bases from V and 2 from J, leaving 17 bases between them. CDR1 is MNHEY, CDR2 SVGEGT, per germline. The DNA of the CDR3 is TGTGCCAGCAGTTACATTTTAAACGGGATACACACAGATACGCAGTATTTT. Encoded protein: CASSYILNGIHTDTQYF.

The gene calls are TRBV3-1 (or the pseudogene TRBV3-2) and TRBJ1-1; weak D call: TRBD1 (6 bases). The CDR3 spans 14 residues. V was cut by 2 bases and J by 5 bases, with 12 bases left in between. In germline, CDR1 is LGHDT, CDR2 YNNKEL (reference sequence). CDR3 amino acids: CASSQRGGLTEAFF. The DNA of the CDR3 is TGTGCCAGCAGCCAAAGGGGGGGCCTTACTGAAGCTTTCTTT.

The V call is TRBV3-1 (or the pseudogene TRBV3-2), the J call TRBJ2-2; 7 nucleotides agree with TRBD1. The CDR3 runs 17 residues. The germline V gene has CDR1 LGHDT and CDR2 YNNKEL (reference sequence). V shed 2 bases and J 5 bases; nucleotides not matched to a gene: 11. The CDR3: CASSQPRGSGETGELFF. The CDR3 DNA reads TGTGCCAGCAGCCAACCCAGGGGGTCAGGGGAAACCGGGGAGCTGTTTTTT.

This chain links TRBV28 with TRBJ1-1, with D perhaps matching TRBD1 (5 bases). Germline CDR1 and CDR2: MDHEN and SYDVKM. This CDR3 region has 14 residues. Trimming removed 2 bases at V and 12 bases at J, with 19 bases between. CDR3 in DNA: TGTGCCAGCAGTTTAATTATCTCAGGGTTGACAACTTTCTTT. Residues: CASSLIISGLTTFF.

V usage is TRBV14 and J usage is TRBJ2-1, with TRBD1 identical over 9 bases. After removal of 4 bases from V and 12 bases from J, the junction contained 4 bases not matched to a gene. Looked up from germline, CDR1 is SGHDN and CDR2 is FVKESK. The CDR3 is made up of 12 amino acids. CDR3 DNA: TGTGCCAGCAGCCCCCCGGACAGGGGGCAGTTCTTC. Translating gives CASSPPDRGQFF.

The chain has TRBV11-2 and TRBJ1-1; D gene uncertain. With 5 bases removed from V and 4 bases from J, the gap between germline ends came to 8 bases. The CDR3 length is 12 residues. Germline V gene lookup returns CDR1 SGHAT and CDR2 FQNNGV. This CDR3 reads CASSPSGTEAFF. DNA of the CDR3: TGTGCCAGCAGCCCCTCGGGCACTGAAGCTTTCTTT.

The rearrangement uses TRBV7-2 and TRBJ1-5, with TRBD1 matching 7 bases. The CDR3 is 14 residues long. J lost 3 bases, V lost 5 bases, and 4 bases had no gene match. Per the germline V gene, CDR1 is SGHTA and CDR2 is FQGNSA. The CDR3 is CASSLTGNNQPQHF. The CDR3 nucleotides are TGTGCCAGCAGCCTGACAGGGAACAATCAGCCCCAGCATTTT.

J is TRBJ1-2 and V is TRBV19, with D possibly matching TRBD1 (5 bases). Trimming stripped 5 bases from V and 9 bases from J, with 16 bases between. CDR1 and CDR2 from the germline V gene are LNHDA and SQIVND (reference sequence). This CDR3 comprises 13 residues. The CDR3 here is CASSPDQGRRYTF. In nucleotides, the CDR3 is TGTGCCAGTAGTCCCGACCAGGGCCGTCGCTACACCTTC.

The gene calls are TRBV5-4 and TRBJ2-3, with D possibly matching TRBD2 (6 bases). The V gene's germline CDR1 is SGHNT and CDR2 YYREEE (reference sequence). The CDR3 is 14 residues long. V lost 6 bases to trimming and J lost 1 base, with 12 bases between them. This CDR3 is CASTPGLRTDTQYF. DNA for the CDR3: TGTGCCAGCACCCCGGGACTCCGCACAGATACGCAGTATTTT. The full variable domain, completed using reference TRBV5-4 and TRBJ2-3, is ETGVTQSPTHLIKTRGQQVTLRCSSQSGHNTVSWYQQALGQGPQFIFQYYREEENGRGNFPPRFSGLQFPNYSSELNVNALELDDSALYLCASTPGLRTDTQYFGPGTRLTVL.

The V gene is TRBV5-1, the J gene TRBJ2-1; D is unresolved. The CDR3 loop spans 16 amino acids. CDR1 and CDR2 (germline): SGHRS, YFSETQ. V was cut by 0 bases and J by 5 bases, with 15 bases left in between. The CDR3 sequence: CASSLAESGPHNEQFF. The CDR3 DNA is TGCGCCAGCAGCTTGGCCGAGTCAGGCCCCCACAATGAGCAGTTCTTC.

The chain carries TRBV6-5 and TRBJ1-1; 9 bases agree with TRBD1. In germline, CDR1 is MNHEY, CDR2 SVGAGI. CDR3 length: 13 amino acids. The J segment lost 5 bases and the V segment lost 6 bases, leaving 4 bases of the junction unmatched. This CDR3 is CASSRQGGTEAFF. The CDR3 coding sequence is TGTGCCAGCAGCCGACAGGGGGGGACTGAAGCTTTCTTT.

The chain links TRBV6-5 to TRBJ1-1; a possible D gene is TRBD1 (6 bases). The germline gives CDR1 MNHEY, CDR2 SVGAGI. Trimming removed 2 bases from V and 4 bases from J, with 17 bases in between. This CDR3 has 16 amino acids. The CDR3 nucleotides are TGTGCCAGCAGTTACCTTAGTACAGGGAGTCCCACTGAAGCTTTCTTT. Translated: CASSYLSTGSPTEAFF.

The chain links TRBV19 to TRBJ2-1, with TRBD2 identical over 13 bases. Germline V gives CDR1 LNHDA, CDR2 SQIVND (reference sequence). This CDR3 comprises 19 residues. Losses at the gene ends were 5 bases for V and 0 bases for J; bases not matched to a gene: 10. This CDR3 reads CASSSLAGGPRSSYNEQFF. CDR3 nucleotides: TGTGCCAGTAGTTCACTAGCGGGAGGGCCGAGGAGCTCCTACAATGAGCAGTTCTTC.

The chain carries TRBV29-1 and TRBJ2-3; the D gene is possibly TRBD1 (6 bases). Germline V gives CDR1 SQVTM, CDR2 ANQGSEA. Trimming shortened V by 7 bases and J by 0 bases, and 17 bases separated the two germline ends. CDR3 length: 15 amino acids. This CDR3 reads CSAEGEMASTDTQYF. CDR3 sequence (DNA): TGCAGCGCCGAGGGGGAGATGGCTAGCACAGATACGCAGTATTTT.